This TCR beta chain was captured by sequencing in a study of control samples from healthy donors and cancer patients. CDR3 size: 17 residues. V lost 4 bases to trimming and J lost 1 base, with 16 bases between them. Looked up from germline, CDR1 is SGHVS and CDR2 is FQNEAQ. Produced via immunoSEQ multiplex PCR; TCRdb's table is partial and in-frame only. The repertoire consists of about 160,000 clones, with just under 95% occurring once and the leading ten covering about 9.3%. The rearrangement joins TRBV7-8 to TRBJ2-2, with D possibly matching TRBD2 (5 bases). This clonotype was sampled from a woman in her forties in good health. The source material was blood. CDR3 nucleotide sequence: TGTGCCAGCAGCTGGCGACTCCCAGCGGAGAACACCGGGGAGCTGTTTTTT. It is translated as CASSWRLPAENTGELFF.